A selection of T cell receptor beta chains follows, all from one sample in a study of beta chain features in type 1 diabetes. Sequencing used immunoSEQ multiplex PCR; TCRdb keeps in-frame clones, though not all of them. The repertoire holds approximately 160,000 clones, with approximately 10% as singletons. The sequenced sample consisted of central memory CD4+ T cells from blood. The receptors here all came from a man aged 25-45 years with type 1 diabetes. Each CDR3 is given with its conserved first and last residue. Fields, in order: V gene, J gene, D gene, clone size, CDR3 DNA, CDR3 protein. The D gene is left open where the match is weak. Clone sizes are given selectively: once, few, many, or a class where the clone is expanded.

>TRBV7-8|TRBJ2-7|TRBD2|NA
TGTGCCAGCAGCTACCTAGCGGGAGGAGGATCTATTCACTACGAGCAGTACTTC
CASSYLAGGGSIHYEQYF
>TRBV18|TRBJ2-7|TRBD1|few
TGTGCCAGCTCGCCGGGACAGGCCTTCTACGAGCAGTACTTC
CASSPGQAFYEQYF
>TRBV4-2|TRBJ2-7|TRBD1|few
TGTGCCAGCAGCCAAGTTTTACAGGGGGGATTTTACGAGCAGTACTTC
CASSQVLQGGFYEQYF
>TRBV4-1|TRBJ2-5|TRBD1|NA
TGCGCCAGCAGCCAAGGTTCCCCGACAGGGAGATTGGAGACCCAGTACTTC
CASSQGSPTGRLETQYF
>TRBV18|TRBJ2-6|TRBD1|once
TGTGCCAGCTCACGGGACAGGCTCTCTGGGGCCAACGTCCTGACTTTC
CASSRDRLSGANVLTF
>TRBV13|TRBJ2-7|NA|few
TGTGCCAGCAGCTTACTTAACGAGCAGTACTTC
CASSLLNEQYF
>TRBV28|TRBJ2-7|NA|few
TGTGCCAGCAGTGTGGGGGCTAGCGGCAACTCCTACGAGCAGTACTTC
CASSVGASGNSYEQYF
>TRBV7-3|TRBJ2-3|TRBD2|NA
TGTGCCAGCAGCCCGGGGACTAGCGGGAGGAGCACAGATACGCAGTATTTT
CASSPGTSGRSTDTQYF
>TRBV19|TRBJ2-3|NA|few
TGTGCTTCTTCGGTTCCTGTTTCAGATACGCAGTATTTT
CASSVPVSDTQYF
>TRBV5-1|TRBJ1-4|NA|NA
TGCGCCAGCAGCTTGGGGGTCGGGGAAAAACTGTTTTTT
CASSLGVGEKLFF
>TRBV7-2|TRBJ2-3|TRBD1|NA
TGTGCCAGCAGCCGTGGACAGGGGCTCACAGATACGCAGTATTTT
CASSRGQGLTDTQYF
>TRBV7-2|TRBJ1-1|TRBD1|few
TGTGCCAGCAGCCCGGGACAGGGGGCGAGGCCGGCTTTCTTT
CASSPGQGARPAFF
>TRBV9|TRBJ2-4|NA|few
TGTGCCAGCAGCATGTCTCTCAGGGAAAACATTCAGTACTTC
CASSMSLRENIQYF
>TRBV5-6|TRBJ2-1|TRBD2|few
TGTGCCAGCAGCCTGATCCCGACTAGCGGGAGACGGCATGAGCAGTTCTTC
CASSLIPTSGRRHEQFF
>TRBV7-8|TRBJ1-1|TRBD1|few
TGTGCCAGCAGCTCGACCGGGACAGGGATCGGGAACACTGAAGCTTTCTTT
CASSSTGTGIGNTEAFF
>TRBV18|TRBJ2-7|TRBD1|NA
TGTGCCAGCTCACCAGGACAGGGTCCCTACGAGCAGTACTTC
CASSPGQGPYEQYF
>TRBV27|TRBJ2-3|NA|few
TGTGCCAGCAGTTTAGAGGGAGCAGATACGCAGTATTTT
CASSLEGADTQYF
>TRBV7-9|TRBJ2-5|TRBD1|few
TGTGCCAGCCAAAGACAGGGATCCCAAGAGACCCAGTACTTC
CASQRQGSQETQYF
>TRBV2|TRBJ2-1|TRBD2|few
TGTGCCAGCAGGTCGACTAGCGGGAGTTTGAATGAGCAGTTCTTC
CASRSTSGSLNEQFF
>TRBV2|TRBJ2-7|NA|few
TGTGCCAGCAGTGAAAGAGGGGAGCAGTACTTC
CASSERGEQYF
>TRBV19|TRBJ2-1|NA|NA
TGTGCCAGTAGTATGCAGGGGGGGGTAGCGGGATATGAGCAGTTCTTC
CASSMQGGVAGYEQFF
>TRBV7-2|TRBJ2-7|TRBD1|NA
TGTGCCAGCAGCTTAGCGCAGGTGGCAGGGGGATACGAGCAGTACTTC
CASSLAQVAGGYEQYF
>TRBV14|TRBJ1-1|NA|few
TGTGCCAGCAGCCCTCGTTGGGGCTCTGAAGCTTTCTTT
CASSPRWGSEAFF
>TRBV6-5|TRBJ1-4|TRBD1|NA
TGTGCCAGCCGACAGGGATTTGAAAAACTGTTTTTT
CASRQGFEKLFF
>TRBV14|TRBJ1-2|NA|NA
TGTGCCAGCAGCCCCTTCCAAGGGAGTGGCTATGGCTACACCTTC
CASSPFQGSGYGYTF
>TRBV4-1|TRBJ2-3|NA|NA
TGCGCCAGCAGCCAAGATGGCCCAGGGAGCACAGATACGCAGTATTTT
CASSQDGPGSTDTQYF
>TRBV6-1|TRBJ1-1|TRBD1|NA
TGTGCCTCTCGGACAGGGTTGAACACTGAAGCTTTCTTT
CASRTGLNTEAFF
>TRBV19|TRBJ1-2|TRBD1|NA
TGTGCCAGTAGGGACAGGGTTCACTATGGCTACACCTTC
CASRDRVHYGYTF
>TRBV7-8|TRBJ2-1|TRBD2|NA
TGTGCCAGCAGCCCGACTAGCGGCAAGTTTGGTGAGCAGTTCTTC
CASSPTSGKFGEQFF
>TRBV7-8|TRBJ1-5|TRBD1|NA
TGTGCCAGCAGCAGCCAGGGGGGACAGCCCCAGCATTTT
CASSSQGGQPQHF
>TRBV9|TRBJ2-5|TRBD2|few
TGTGCCAGCAGCGTAGAAGCTAGCGGGAGTGAGACCCAGTACTTC
CASSVEASGSETQYF
>TRBV7-8|TRBJ2-3|NA|few
TGTGCCAGCAGCCCAGGTATTGGTGCAGATACGCAGTATTTT
CASSPGIGADTQYF
>TRBV7-2|TRBJ1-5|NA|few
TGTGCCAGCAGCTTCGGGGTGGGGAATCAGCCCCAGCATTTT
CASSFGVGNQPQHF
>TRBV6-5|TRBJ2-5|NA|few
TGTGCCAGCACCTACCCCGGGGGAGAGACCCAGTACTTC
CASTYPGGETQYF
>TRBV7-8|TRBJ2-5|NA|few
TGTGCCAGCAGCTTAGGGACTAACCAAGAGACCCAGTACTTC
CASSLGTNQETQYF
>TRBV7-9|TRBJ2-2|TRBD1|NA
TGTGCCAGCAGCTGGACAGGGGCACTCACCGGGGAGCTGTTTTTT
CASSWTGALTGELFF
>TRBV10-2|TRBJ2-1|TRBD2|NA
TGCGCCAGCAGTGGGGTTAGCGGGAGGGACAATGAGCAGTTCTTC
CASSGVSGRDNEQFF
>TRBV4-1|TRBJ2-3|NA|NA
TGCGCCAGCAGCCAAGGATGGAGACAGGTCTATAGCACAGATACGCAGTATTTT
CASSQGWRQVYSTDTQYF
>TRBV7-8|TRBJ1-1|TRBD1|NA
TGTGCCAGCAGCACTATTTCTTGGACAGGGGCCGGGAACACTGAAGCTTTCTTT
CASSTISWTGAGNTEAFF
>TRBV5-1|TRBJ2-7|NA|few
TGCGCCAGCAGCCTACAGGGAAACGAGCAGTACTTC
CASSLQGNEQYF
>TRBV6-5|TRBJ2-3|TRBD1|few
TGTGCCAGCAGTCGGACAGGGGAAGCTACGCAGTATTTT
CASSRTGEATQYF
>TRBV7-9|TRBJ1-2|TRBD1|few
TGTGCCAGCAGCAAGCGACAGGGGGCGAACTTCTATGGCTACACCTTC
CASSKRQGANFYGYTF
>TRBV7-9|TRBJ1-5|TRBD1|NA
TGTGCCAGCAGCGCGACAGGGGGAGGTCAGCCCCAGCATTTT
CASSATGGGQPQHF
>TRBV28|TRBJ2-7|NA|NA
TGTGCCATTGCGGGTACCTACGAGCAGTACTTC
CAIAGTYEQYF
>TRBV2|TRBJ2-1|NA|NA
TGTGCCAGCAGTCCAGATTCCAGAAACAATGAGCAGTTCTTC
CASSPDSRNNEQFF
>TRBV5-8|TRBJ2-5|NA|NA
TGTGCCAGCACCAGACTCCATTCAGAGACCCAGTACTTC
CASTRLHSETQYF
>TRBV27|TRBJ1-1|TRBD1|NA
TGTGCCAGCAGTTTCGGACAGGGGAACACTGAAGCTTTCTTT
CASSFGQGNTEAFF
>TRBV4-2|TRBJ2-2|TRBD1|few
TGTGCCAGCAGCCATGTGCTCGGACAGGGGGCTTCCGGGGAGCTGTTTTTT
CASSHVLGQGASGELFF
>TRBV30|TRBJ2-3|NA|few
TGTGCCTGGAGAGGGGGCACAGATACGCAGTATTTT
CAWRGGTDTQYF
>TRBV7-3|TRBJ2-3|TRBD2|NA
TGTGCCAGCAGCTTGGCGGGAGCCGGAGATACGCAGTATTTT
CASSLAGAGDTQYF
>TRBV4-3|TRBJ1-2|TRBD1|NA
TGCGCCAGCAGCCAATCCGGGACAGGGGTCCATGGCTACACCTTC
CASSQSGTGVHGYTF
>TRBV7-9|TRBJ2-1|TRBD2|NA
TGTGCCAGCAGCTTCCGGCGGGAGAGGGGTGAGCAGTTCTTC
CASSFRRERGEQFF
>TRBV14|TRBJ2-4|TRBD1|NA
TGTGCCAGCAGCCTCGGGACAGGGGGCCACATTCAGTACTTC
CASSLGTGGHIQYF
>TRBV5-4|TRBJ2-3|NA|few
TGTGCCAGCAGCCTCGAGGGCTTTCCTGCAGATACGCAGTATTTT
CASSLEGFPADTQYF
>TRBV5-4|TRBJ1-1|NA|NA
TGTGCCAGCAGCGCGGGCCCGATGAACACTGAAGCTTTCTTT
CASSAGPMNTEAFF
>TRBV9|TRBJ2-7|TRBD1|NA
TGTGCCAGCAGCGTAGCCGGAGACAGGGGGAAAGGCGAGCAGTACTTC
CASSVAGDRGKGEQYF
>TRBV28|TRBJ2-7|NA|few
TGTGCCAGCAGTTTAGATCGAATCAGGGTATTCTACGAGCAGTACTTC
CASSLDRIRVFYEQYF
>TRBV18|TRBJ1-1|NA|NA
TGTGCCAGCTCAGAGGGCGGGACCCCCCAGTCAGCTTTCTTT
CASSEGGTPQSAFF
>TRBV4-2|TRBJ2-2|TRBD1|few
TGTGCCAGCAGCCCCCGGGACAGGGAAATAATGGGGGAGCTGTTTTTT
CASSPRDREIMGELFF